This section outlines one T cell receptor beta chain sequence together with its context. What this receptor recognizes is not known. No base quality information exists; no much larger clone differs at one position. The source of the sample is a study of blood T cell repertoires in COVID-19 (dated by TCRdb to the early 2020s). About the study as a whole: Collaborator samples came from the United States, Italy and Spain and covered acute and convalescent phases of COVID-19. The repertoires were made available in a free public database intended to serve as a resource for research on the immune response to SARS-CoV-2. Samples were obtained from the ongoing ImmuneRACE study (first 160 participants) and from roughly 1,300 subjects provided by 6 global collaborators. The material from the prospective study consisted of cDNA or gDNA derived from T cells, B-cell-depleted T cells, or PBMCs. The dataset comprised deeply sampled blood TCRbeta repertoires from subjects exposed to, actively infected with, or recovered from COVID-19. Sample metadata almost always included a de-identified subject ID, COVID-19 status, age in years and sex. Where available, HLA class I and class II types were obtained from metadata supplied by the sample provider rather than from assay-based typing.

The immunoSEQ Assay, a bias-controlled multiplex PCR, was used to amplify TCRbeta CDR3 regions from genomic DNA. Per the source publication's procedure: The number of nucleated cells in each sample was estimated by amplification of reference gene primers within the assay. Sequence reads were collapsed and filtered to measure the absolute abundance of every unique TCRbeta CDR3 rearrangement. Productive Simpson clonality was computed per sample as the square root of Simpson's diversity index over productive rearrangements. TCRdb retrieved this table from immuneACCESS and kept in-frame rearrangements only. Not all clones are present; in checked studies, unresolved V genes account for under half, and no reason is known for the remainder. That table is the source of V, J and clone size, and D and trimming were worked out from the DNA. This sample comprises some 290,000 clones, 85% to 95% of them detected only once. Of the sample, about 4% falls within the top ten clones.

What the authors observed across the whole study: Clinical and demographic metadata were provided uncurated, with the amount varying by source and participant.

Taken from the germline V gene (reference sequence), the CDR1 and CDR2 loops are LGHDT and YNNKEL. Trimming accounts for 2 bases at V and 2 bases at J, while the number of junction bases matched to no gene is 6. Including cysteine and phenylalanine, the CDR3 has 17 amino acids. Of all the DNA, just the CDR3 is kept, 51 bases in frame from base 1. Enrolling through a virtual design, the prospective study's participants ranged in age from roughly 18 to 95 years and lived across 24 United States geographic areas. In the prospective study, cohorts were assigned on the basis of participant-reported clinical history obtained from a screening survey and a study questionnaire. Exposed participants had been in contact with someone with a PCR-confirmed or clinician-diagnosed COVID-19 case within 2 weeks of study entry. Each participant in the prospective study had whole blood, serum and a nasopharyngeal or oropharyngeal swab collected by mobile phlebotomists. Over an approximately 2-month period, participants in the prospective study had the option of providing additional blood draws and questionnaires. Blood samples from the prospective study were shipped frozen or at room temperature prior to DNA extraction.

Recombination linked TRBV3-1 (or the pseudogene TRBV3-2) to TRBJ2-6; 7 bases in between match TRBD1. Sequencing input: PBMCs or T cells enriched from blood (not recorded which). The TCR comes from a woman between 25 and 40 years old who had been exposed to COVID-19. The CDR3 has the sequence CASSQLTGTAGANVLTF. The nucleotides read TGTGCCAGCAGCCAACTGACAGGGACGGCTGGGGCCAACGTCCTGACTTTC.